This T cell receptor (beta chain) was captured in a study of cytomegalovirus exposure and HLA in healthy donors. Overall study findings and caveats: With high specificity and sensitivity, the classifier reportedly diagnosed cytomegalovirus status. There were several of the most significant clusters that appeared linked to common viral pathogens in a later analysis. More clonal expansion characterized HLA-associated TCR beta chains than equally common others in a later analysis.

Germline V CDR1 and CDR2: MNHNY, SVGAGI (reference sequence). This CDR3 is built from 12 residues. The V end was cut by 4 bases, the J end by 4 bases, with 7 bases between. On this clone: Its cognate antigen is unknown.

The study ran its PCR with 60 Vbeta and 13 Jbeta primers. TCRdb's table, derived via immunoSEQ multiplex PCR, lists solely in-frame clones and lacks some. The table has 150,000 to 200,000 clones, over 70% seen once; the top ten hold 1.3% to 1.5%. This clonotype was sampled from a woman aged 25 to 39 in good health and CMV-seronegative. The chain recombines TRBV6-6 with TRBJ1-1, with D tentatively TRBD1 (5 bases). Sequenced sample: PBMCs. The CDR3 spells CASSSGVTEAFF. The CDR3 bases are TGTGCCAGCAGTTCGGGGGTCACTGAAGCTTTCTTT.